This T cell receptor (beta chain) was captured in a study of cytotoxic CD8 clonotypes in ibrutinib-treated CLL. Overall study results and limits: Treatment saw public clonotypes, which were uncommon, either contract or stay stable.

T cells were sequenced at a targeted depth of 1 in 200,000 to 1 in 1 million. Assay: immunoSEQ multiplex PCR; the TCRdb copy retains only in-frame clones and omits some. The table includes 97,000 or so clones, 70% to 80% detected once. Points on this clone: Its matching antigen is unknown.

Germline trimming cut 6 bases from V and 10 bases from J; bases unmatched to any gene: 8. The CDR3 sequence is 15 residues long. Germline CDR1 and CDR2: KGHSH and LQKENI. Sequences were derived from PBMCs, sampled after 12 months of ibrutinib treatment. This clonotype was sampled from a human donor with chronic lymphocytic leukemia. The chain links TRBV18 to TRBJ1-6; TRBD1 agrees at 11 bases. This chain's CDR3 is CASSQGQGDGSPLHF. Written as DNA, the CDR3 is TGTGCCAGCTCCCAGGGACAGGGGGACGGATCACCCCTCCACTTT.